This TCR beta chain was sequenced for a study of blood T cell repertoires in COVID-19. Study-wide background: Sample material is recorded as cDNA or gDNA derived from T cells, B-cell-depleted T cells, or PBMCs.

Clones were sequenced by immunoSEQ multiplex PCR, and TCRdb holds only the in-frame ones, with some missing. Of some 150,000 clones detected, about 85% appear once; the ten largest clones hold 7%. This CDR3 contains 16 residues. CDR1 and CDR2 from the germline V gene are SGHVS and FQNEAQ. The ends were cut back, 3 bases at V and 7 bases at J, with 18 bases in the middle. The gene calls are TRBV7-8 and TRBJ1-4; tentative D call: TRBD1 (5 bases). The origin of this receptor is a woman older than 75 in a cohort sampled during active or convalescent COVID-19. The specimen sequenced was peripheral blood. The DNA for the CDR3 is TGTGCCAGCAGCTTCACCCCCGGGGCGGGGAGTGAAAAACTGTTTTTT. Translating gives CASSFTPGAGSEKLFF.